This record looks at one TCR beta chain sequence and its context. Its target is unknown. This sample is part of a study of blood T cells in healthy people across ages. PCR was performed a second time for roughly 6 to 12 cycles using a sample-barcoded 5' primer and a J-beta primer mix. Every sample gave at least 3 million paired-end reads containing CDR3. MiXCR, run by TCRdb on the 5' RACE reads, gives a single entry per CDR3 protein. Among about a million distinct CDR3 sequences listed, roughly half were seen once. Study outcomes and limitations: More naive CD4+ cells and higher diversity marked long-lived donors relative to aged donors.

The receptor's source is a woman aged 60-75 years in good health. Specimen: blood.

In DNA form, the CDR3 reads TGTGCCAGCAGTACCGCTAGGGCTCCCTACGAGCAGTACTTC. Translated: CASSTARAPYEQYF. This chain uses TRBV27 with TRBJ2-7; D uncertain. The V gene's germline CDR1 is MNHEY and CDR2 SMNVEV (reference sequence). The length of the CDR3 is 14 residues. V lost 5 bases to trimming and J lost 2 bases, with 13 bases between them.